This T cell receptor (beta chain) was sequenced for a study of T-cell memory formation after mild COVID-19. Study-wide context: In these data, TCR clusters were largely donor specific.

Trimming removed 3 bases from V and 4 bases from J, with 9 bases in between. The CDR3 is 13 residues long. Germline-derived CDR1 and CDR2 are LNHDA and SQIVND (reference sequence). This clonotype was counted a few times. Its specificity is not known. TCRdb used MiXCR to reprocess the 5' RACE reads, holding one entry per CDR3 protein. The table records 150,000 to 200,000 distinct CDR3 sequences, under 15% of them present only once. The study, taken as a whole, reports: Those CD4+ clones that contracted were mainly in CM and EM (CD8+ ones in EMRA).

The source material was PBMCs or a T cell subset sorted from them (not recorded which). The receptor comes from a man aged 18 to 30 who had mild COVID-19 (a few samples of this study predate the infection). Cell type and time point are not known. This sequence joins TRBV19 and TRBJ1-1; D uncertain. CDR3 DNA: TGTGCCAGTAGTATTCGCTGGGGCACTGAAGCTTTCTTT. Translated: CASSIRWGTEAFF.